The rows below give T cell receptor beta chains drawn from one sample of a study of shared clonotypes between healthy human individuals. Data came from immunoSEQ multiplex PCR; TCRdb stores just in-frame clones and leaves some out. The sample lists roughly 2,500,000 clones, approximately 94% occurring once. The source material was naive CD4+ T cells from PBMCs. These receptors came from a man aged 18-30 years in good health. Some clones in this sample may be carry-over from other donors' samples. Both conserved end residues are part of each CDR3. The D gene is left open where the match is weak. Size tells how often a clone was seen (once, few, many) or the class of an expanded clone, and some rows leave it out.

>NA|NA|TRBJ2-5|TRBV6-1
TGTGCCAGCAGTGAAAGCCGGGCCTCCCAAGAGACCCAGTACTTC
CASSESRASQETQYF
>TRBD2|NA|TRBJ2-3|TRBV18
TGTGCCAGCTCACCAGTGGTGGGAGTAGCGGGAGATATCGGAGATACGCAGTATTTT
CASSPVVGVAGDIGDTQYF
>TRBD1|NA|TRBJ2-2|TRBV6-6
TGTGCCAGCAGTCGCACGGGACAGGGCACCGGGGAGCTGTTTTTT
CASSRTGQGTGELFF
>TRBD1|NA|TRBJ2-7|TRBV6-1
TGTGCCAGCAGCTCCCGGGACAGAAAGAACTACGAGCAGTACTTC
CASSSRDRKNYEQYF
>TRBD1|NA|TRBJ2-7|TRBV5-1
TGCGCCAGCAGCCCGGACAGGGGCTTCTCCTACGAGCAGTACTTC
CASSPDRGFSYEQYF
>TRBD1|NA|TRBJ2-5|TRBV28
TGTGCCAGCAGTTCCCGACAGGGCCCAGAGACCCAGTACTTC
CASSSRQGPETQYF
>NA|NA|TRBJ2-7|TRBV28
TGTGCCAGCAGTCCGGGCCGGGACCACTCCTACGAGCAGTACTTC
CASSPGRDHSYEQYF
>NA|NA|TRBJ1-3|TRBV11-2
TGTGCCAGCAGCTTAGTTATGGGGTTGTCTGGAAACACCATATATTTT
CASSLVMGLSGNTIYF
>NA|NA|TRBJ1-5|TRBV5-1
TGCGCCAGCAGCTTTTCTGGGAGGTACAATCAGCCCCAGCATTTT
CASSFSGRYNQPQHF
>TRBD2|NA|TRBJ2-3|TRBV6-6
TGTGCCAGCAGTCATAGCGGGAGGGCCAGTGATACGCAGTATTTT
CASSHSGRASDTQYF
>TRBD2|NA|TRBJ2-7|TRBV28
TGTGCCAGCGGGAGGGAAACCTACGAGCAGTACTTC
CASGRETYEQYF
>TRBD1|NA|TRBJ2-1|TRBV25-1
TGTGCCAGCAGTGAATATCGGGACAGTAGCTCCTACAATGAGCAGTTCTTC
CASSEYRDSSSYNEQFF
>NA|NA|TRBJ1-5|TRBV5-5
TGTGCCAGCAGCTTGCGTACCTGGAGCAATCAGCCCCAGCATTTT
CASSLRTWSNQPQHF
>TRBD1|NA|TRBJ2-2|TRBV9
TGTGCCAGCAGCGTAGAGGGGGCCAGGGATACCGGGGAGCTGTTTTTT
CASSVEGARDTGELFF
>NA|NA|TRBJ2-1|TRBV5-1
TGCGCCAGCACCGTGGACACCTACAATGAGCAGTTCTTC
CASTVDTYNEQFF
>NA|NA|TRBJ2-7|TRBV5-5
TGTGCCAGCAGCAAAACCGGGACCCTCTACGAGCAGTACTTC
CASSKTGTLYEQYF
>NA|NA|TRBJ1-4|TRBV5-4
TGTGCCAGCAGACGGATGGAGGGGGGGGAAAAACTGTTTTTT
CASRRMEGGEKLFF
>NA|NA|TRBJ1-5|TRBV7-2
TGTGCCAGCAGCTTACACGGGAGAAACAGCAATCAGCCCCAGCATTTT
CASSLHGRNSNQPQHF
>NA|NA|TRBJ2-3|TRBV7-2
TGTGCCAGCAGCTTAAATGCTGCGGTACGGGCTGTCGGGGATACGCAGTATTTT
CASSLNAAVRAVGDTQYF
>NA|NA|TRBJ2-5|TRBV6-5
TGTGCCAGCAGTTACTCACGATCCCAAGAGACCCAGTACTTC
CASSYSRSQETQYF
>NA|NA|TRBJ1-5|TRBV10-3
TGTGCCATCAGCTCCGGCAATCAGCCCCAGCATTTT
CAISSGNQPQHF
>NA|NA|TRBJ2-7|TRBV28
TGTGCCAGCAGTCCCGGCGGACCGTACGAGCAGTACTTC
CASSPGGPYEQYF
>TRBD1|NA|TRBJ2-1|TRBV29-1
TGCAGCGTTGAGAAGGGGGCGCAGAATGAGCAGTTCTTC
CSVEKGAQNEQFF
>NA|NA|TRBJ1-1|TRBV7-2
TGTGCCAGCAGCTTAGTAGGAGGGGTTACAGCGAACACTGAAGCTTTCTTT
CASSLVGGVTANTEAFF
>NA|NA|TRBJ2-5|TRBV7-3
TGTGCCAGCAGCCCAGAGGGTCCGGGGCAGTACCAAGAGACCCAGTACTTC
CASSPEGPGQYQETQYF
>NA|NA|TRBJ2-6|TRBV5-4
TGTGCCAGTCGAAGGGTACCCTCTGGGGCCAACGTCCTGACTTTC
CASRRVPSGANVLTF
>NA|NA|TRBJ2-4|TRBV28
TGTGCCAGCAGCCCCAAAAGGGGTCTAGCCAAAAACATTCAGTACTTC
CASSPKRGLAKNIQYF
>TRBD2|NA|TRBJ2-5|TRBV6-1
TGTGCCAGCGGAGCTAGCGGGGCTGGGACCCAGTACTTC
CASGASGAGTQYF
>NA|NA|TRBJ2-1|TRBV6-5
TGTGCCAGCAGTTACTCCAACCCGGCCCTGCGGCAGTTCTTC
CASSYSNPALRQFF
>TRBD1|NA|TRBJ1-1|TRBV30
TGTGCCTGGAGTGCCCTTCCAGGGGGCGTGACTGAAGCTTTCTTT
CAWSALPGGVTEAFF
>NA|NA|TRBJ2-2|TRBV27
TGTGCCAGCACCCGGGACACCCGAGGGTCCGGGGAGCTGTTTTTT
CASTRDTRGSGELFF
>NA|NA|TRBJ2-7|TRBV7-8
TGTGCCAGCAGTCAAATCCGCGCCTACTCCTACGAGCAGTACTTC
CASSQIRAYSYEQYF
>NA|NA|TRBJ1-3|TRBV4-2
TGTGCCAGCAGCCACCCCGGGGGGGTGGGAGGAAACACCATATATTTT
CASSHPGGVGGNTIYF
>NA|NA|TRBJ2-7|TRBV6-5
TGTGCCAGCAGTTTTGGGACGTTGTCCTCCTACGAGCAGTACTTC
CASSFGTLSSYEQYF
>NA|NA|TRBJ1-2|TRBV28
TGTGCCATCCTACCAACCAGGGCAGGTGGCTACACCTTC
CAILPTRAGGYTF
>NA|NA|TRBJ2-6|TRBV7-3
TGTGCCAGCAGCGCCAATTCTGGGGCCAACGTCCTGACTTTC
CASSANSGANVLTF
>NA|NA|TRBJ2-3|TRBV6-1
TGTGCCAGCAGTGAAGCTCACGGATTCGCGGGACGTGGCACAGATACGCAGTATTTT
CASSEAHGFAGRGTDTQYF
>NA|NA|TRBJ2-3|TRBV30
TGTGCCTGGAGTTCTAGGGACCTAACAGATACGCAGTATTTT
CAWSSRDLTDTQYF
>NA|NA|TRBJ2-2|TRBV6-1
TGTGCCAGCAGCCCGGACGGTAACACCGGGGAGCTGTTTTTT
CASSPDGNTGELFF
>TRBD1|NA|TRBJ2-5|TRBV7-3
TGTGCCAGCAGCAAGACAGGGGGCAGTTGGGGAGAGACCCAGTACTTC
CASSKTGGSWGETQYF
>NA|NA|TRBJ1-1|TRBV7-3
TGTGCCAGCAGCTCCGGGAGTCTGGGCGCTGAAGCTTTCTTT
CASSSGSLGAEAFF
>NA|NA|TRBJ2-1|TRBV11-2
TGTGCCAGCAGCTTGGGGGGGACAGGTGGTTACAATGAGCAGTTCTTC
CASSLGGTGGYNEQFF
>NA|NA|TRBJ2-3|TRBV6-1
TGTGCCAGCAGTGGGCGTGGGGGCCCCACAGATACGCAGTATTTT
CASSGRGGPTDTQYF
>NA|once|TRBJ2-1|TRBV4-1
TGCGCCAGCAGCCCCAGAGAGGGTTTTTACAATGAGCAGTTCTTC
CASSPREGFYNEQFF
>NA|NA|TRBJ2-3|TRBV18
TGTGCCAGCTCACCAGGCGGACGTAGCACAGATACGCAGTATTTT
CASSPGGRSTDTQYF
>NA|once|TRBJ1-1|TRBV6-1
TGTGCCAGCAGACTCGGGGGGAACACTGAAGCTTTCTTT
CASRLGGNTEAFF
>NA|NA|TRBJ2-1|TRBV4-3
TGCGCCAGCAGCCAAGTTATCCACAATGAGCAGTTCTTC
CASSQVIHNEQFF
>TRBD1|NA|TRBJ2-3|TRBV7-3
TGTGCCAGCAGCCTGACAGGGGGTAGAGATACGCAGTATTTT
CASSLTGGRDTQYF
>NA|once|TRBJ1-2|TRBV6-6
TGTGCCAGCACCAGATCAGGGCCTACCTATGGCTACACCTTC
CASTRSGPTYGYTF
>TRBD2|NA|TRBJ2-7|TRBV7-7
TGTGCCAGCAGTTTTAGCGGGAGCAGGTACGAGCAGTACTTC
CASSFSGSRYEQYF
>TRBD2|once|TRBJ2-2|TRBV6-6
TGTGCCAGCAGACTGGGACTAGCGACCGGGGAGCTGTTTTTT
CASRLGLATGELFF